This TCR beta chain was recovered during a study of beta chain features in type 1 diabetes. The sequenced template was cDNA made from the entire isolated RNA. This table comes from immunoSEQ multiplex PCR, and its TCRdb copy is limited to in-frame clones, with some not included. Of a few hundred thousand clones listed, roughly 10% were seen once; the top ten hold more than 0.015%. Findings and caveats of the study: Patients with Type 1 diabetes showed moderately but significantly shorter TCRB CDR3s in all four CD4+ subsets.

This clone was detected only a few times. Antigen specificity is unknown. Specimen: naive CD4+ T cells from blood. This receptor was taken from a man aged 25 to 40 with type 1 diabetes.

The CDR3 DNA follows: TGTGCCAGCAGCCCCCGACTAGCGGGAGATGCTAGCACAGATACGCAGTATTTT. The encoded protein is CASSPRLAGDASTDTQYF. The chain links TRBV4-2 to TRBJ2-3; TRBD2 matches at 12 bases. Germline V gene sequence: CDR1 LGHNA, CDR2 YNFKEQ. This CDR3 contains 18 residues. After removal of 4 bases from V and 0 bases from J, the junction contained 8 bases not matched to a gene.